The 5 T cell receptor beta chains below all came from one sample that was sequenced in a study of blood T cells in healthy people across ages. For the second PCR, which ran for roughly 6 to 11 cycles, a sample-barcoded 5' primer and a J-beta primer mix were used. TCRdb reprocessed the 5' RACE reads via MiXCR and lists one record per CDR3 protein. Altogether 2 million or so distinct CDR3 sequences are present, about 50% being singletons, with the ten largest covering approximately 2.1%. Sequenced input: blood. These receptors originate from a woman between 40 and 55 years old in good health.

The chain has TRBV7-9 and TRBJ2-5, with a possible D match to TRBD1 (6 bases). Trimming pared 4 bases from V and 0 bases from J, leaving 15 bases between. The CDR3 totals 16 residues. The germline CDR1 and CDR2 sequences are SEHNR and FQNEAQ (reference sequence). CDR3 DNA sequence: TGTGCCAGCAGCTCCCAGGGGCTAAGGTACCAAGAGACCCAGTACTTC. Protein sequence: CASSSQGLRYQETQYF.

This sequence joins TRBV28 and TRBJ2-1; D tentatively fits TRBD1 or TRBD2 (6 bases each). There are 12 residues in the CDR3. V lost 9 bases, J lost 7 bases, and 13 bases lay in between. From germline, CDR1 is MDHEN and CDR2 SYDVKM. This CDR3 is CASHRRGNEQFF. CDR3 sequence (DNA): TGTGCCAGTCATAGGAGGGGGAATGAGCAGTTCTTC.

The chain recombines TRBV12-3 or TRBV12-4 with TRBJ1-4; D not certain. Between the trimmed V and J ends, which lost 6 bases and 4 bases, there was a span of 9 bases. The CDR3 is 13 amino acids. The CDR3 region is CASSSGFNEKLFF. DNA for the CDR3: TGTGCCAGCAGCTCGGGGTTTAATGAAAAACTGTTTTTT.

This clonotype appeared a few times. This chain joins TRBV11-2 and TRBJ2-1; TRBD2 agrees at 10 bases. Per germline, CDR1 SGHAT and CDR2 FQNNGV. The CDR3 contains 15 residues. Unmatched junction bases numbered 10, after V lost 5 bases and J lost 9 bases. The CDR3 loop is CASSPKLAGDVEQFF. Here the CDR3 DNA reads TGTGCCAGCAGCCCAAAGCTAGCGGGGGATGTTGAGCAGTTCTTC.

The rearrangement joins TRBV7-9 to TRBJ2-1, with TRBD2 identical over 15 bases. Germline V lookup: CDR1 SEHNR, CDR2 FQNEAQ (reference sequence). There are 18 residues in the CDR3. The ends lost 10 bases at V and 3 bases at J; junction bases unmatched: 13. The CDR3 protein is CANPGLAGGRQDYNEQFF. For the CDR3, the DNA is TGTGCCAACCCCGGACTAGCGGGGGGGCGCCAAGACTACAATGAGCAGTTCTTC.